This T cell receptor beta chain was documented in a study of CD8+CD57+ T cells in acquired aplastic anemia. Looked up from germline, CDR1 is SGDLS and CDR2 is YYNGEE. This CDR3 is built from 14 residues. Losses at the gene ends were 5 bases for V and 12 bases for J; bases not matched to a gene: 16. Study-wide points: Between patients and controls, CD8+ Simpson's diversity did not vary significantly. The study identified 25 to 30 CD8+ CDR3 sequences shared by patients and controls.

The study profiled TCR beta VDJ and CDR3 using genomic DNA as template. TCRdb re-analysed the reads in MiXCR, keeping a single row per CDR3 protein. Of hundreds of thousands of distinct CDR3 sequences in the sample, roughly 64% were seen once. Comments on this clonotype: The antigen remains undetermined.

The receptor was isolated from a human donor in good health, serving as a control. The rearrangement uses TRBV9 and TRBJ1-2; 7 bases agree with TRBD1. The sequenced sample consisted of sorted CD4+, CD8+, or CD8+CD57+ T cells (not recorded which) from PBMCs. CDR3 coding DNA: TGTGCCAGCAGTGAGCCGGACAGGAACTATGGGAACACCTTC. This encodes CASSEPDRNYGNTF.